This T cell receptor (beta chain) originates from a study of CD8 T cells in Susac syndrome. In this sample, this clonotype turned up once. The CDR3 has 14 amino acids. Trimming shortened V by 0 bases and J by 5 bases, and 10 bases separated the two germline ends. Germline CDR1 reads MGHRA; CDR2 reads YSYEKL. Sequencing of TCR beta drew on CD8+ and CD4+ T cells from blood. TEMRA cells were enriched by FACS, while CD8+ and CD4+ T cells were obtained through a negative isolation that was performed magnetically. Reverse transcription of about 0.45 to 1 ug RNA was performed with random hexamers. immunoSEQ multiplex PCR amplified TCR beta CDR3 across 54 Vbeta, 13 Jbeta. Using its own MiXCR run on the immunoSEQ multiplex PCR reads, TCRdb lists one record per CDR3 protein. The sample records 90,000 to 110,000 distinct CDR3 sequences, 96% being singletons.

The source material was CD4+ T cells from PBMCs. This TCR was recovered from a human donor in good health. This rearrangement joins TRBV4-1 to TRBJ1-2; the D is unclear. CDR3 amino acids: CASSQEEGLYGYTF. The CDR3 DNA reads as TGCGCCAGCAGCCAAGAGGAAGGACTGTATGGCTACACCTTC.